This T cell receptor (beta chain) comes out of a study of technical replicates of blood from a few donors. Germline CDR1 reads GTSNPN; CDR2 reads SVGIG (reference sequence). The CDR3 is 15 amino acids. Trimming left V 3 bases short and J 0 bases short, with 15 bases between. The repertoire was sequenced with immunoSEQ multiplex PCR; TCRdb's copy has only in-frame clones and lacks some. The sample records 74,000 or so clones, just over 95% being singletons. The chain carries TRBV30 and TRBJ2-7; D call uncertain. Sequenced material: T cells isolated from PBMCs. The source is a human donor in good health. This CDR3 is CAWSRPKAASYEQYF. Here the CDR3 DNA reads TGTGCCTGGAGCCGGCCGAAGGCGGCCTCCTACGAGCAGTACTTC. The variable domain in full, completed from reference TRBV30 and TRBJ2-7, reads SQTIHQWPATLVQPVGSPLSLECTVEGTSNPNLYWYRQAAGRGLQLLFYSVGIGQISSEVPQNLSASRPQDRQFILSSKKLLLSDSGFYLCAWSRPKAASYEQYFGPGTRLTVT.